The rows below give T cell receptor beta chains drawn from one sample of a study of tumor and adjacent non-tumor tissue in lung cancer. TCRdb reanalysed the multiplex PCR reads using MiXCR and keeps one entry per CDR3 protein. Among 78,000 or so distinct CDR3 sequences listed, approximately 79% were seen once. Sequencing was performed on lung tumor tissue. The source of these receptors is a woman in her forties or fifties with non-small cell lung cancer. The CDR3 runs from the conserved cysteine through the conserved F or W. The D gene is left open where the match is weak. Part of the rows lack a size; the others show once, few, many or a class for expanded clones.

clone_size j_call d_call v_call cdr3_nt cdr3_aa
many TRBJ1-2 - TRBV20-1 TGCAGTGCTAGAGATACGATCTATGGCTACACCTTC CSARDTIYGYTF
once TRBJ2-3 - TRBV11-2 TGTGCCAACAGATCAACATTCCCAAGGGGGACACAGTATTTT CANRSTFPRGTQYF
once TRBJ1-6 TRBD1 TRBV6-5 TGTGTCTGCAGACTACAGGGGGGCAATTCACCCCTCCACTTT CVCRLQGGNSPLHF
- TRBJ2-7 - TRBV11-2 TGTGCTAACAGCTTAGCATGGGTCACCGCCTACGAGCACTACTTC CANSLAWVTAYEHYF
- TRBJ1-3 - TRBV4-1 TGCGCTAGCAGCCCAGGGGTCGGAAACACCACATATTTT CASSPGVGNTTYF
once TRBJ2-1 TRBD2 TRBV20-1 TGCAGTGCTAGACCTACTAGCGGAAGATGGGGTGAGCAGTTCTTC CSARPTSGRWGEQFF
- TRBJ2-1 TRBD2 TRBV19 TGTGCCAGTAGTATAATCTCCGGACTAGTGGGCCATAATGAGCAGTTCTTC CASSIISGLVGHNEQFF
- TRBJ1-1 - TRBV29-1 TGCAGCATTCGACAGCAGCTGAACACTGATGCTTTCTTT CSIRQQLNTDAFF
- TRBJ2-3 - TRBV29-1 TGCAGCGCCGCCTCGGACGGAGTCTACACAGATAGGCAGTATTTT CSAASDGVYTDRQYF
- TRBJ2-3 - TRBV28 TGTGCCAGCAAGAACAACATTGAAGATATGCAGTATTTT CASKNNIEDMQYF
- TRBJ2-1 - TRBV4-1 TGCGCCAGCAGCCAAGATCAGATATCCTACAATGAGCAGTTCTTC CASSQDQISYNEQFF
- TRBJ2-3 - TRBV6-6 TGTGCCAGCAGTCTAAGACAGGAGGTAGATACGCAGTATTTT CASSLRQEVDTQYF
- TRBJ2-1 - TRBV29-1 TGCAGCGCTGTTTTAGCATCATACAATGAGCAGTTCTTC CSAVLASYNEQFF
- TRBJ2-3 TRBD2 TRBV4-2 TGTGTCAGCAGCCGAGCGGGAGACACAGATACGCAGTATTTT CVSSRAGDTDTQYF
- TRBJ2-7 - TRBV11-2 TGTGCCAGCAGCTTATCTCCGAGTCCCTACGACGAGCAGTATTTC CASSLSPSPYDEQYF
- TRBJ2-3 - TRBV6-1 TGTGACAGCAGTGTTAGTAACGGGAGTACAGATACGCAGTATTTT CDSSVSNGSTDTQYF
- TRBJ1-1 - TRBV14 TGTGTCAGCAGCGAGGGATTGAACAGTGAAGCTTTCTTT CVSSEGLNSEAFF
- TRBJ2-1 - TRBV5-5 TGTGCCGGCGGCTTCGAAGCAGAGCAGTTCTTC CAGGFEAEQFF
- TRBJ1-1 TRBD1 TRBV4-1 TGCGCCAGAAGTTGGCGGGGGGACAGCGGCACTGAAGTTTTCTTT CARSWRGDSGTEVFF
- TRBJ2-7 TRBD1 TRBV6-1 TGTACCAGCACTCCGACAGGGGAAGTCTACGAGCAGTACTTC CTSTPTGEVYEQYF
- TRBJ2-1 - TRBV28 TGTACCAACATCTTCTCAAGCGGCAAGTACAATGAGCAGTTCTTC CTNIFSSGKYNEQFF
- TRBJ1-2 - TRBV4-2 TGTACCAGAAGCCAATACAGCTATGGCTACACCTTC CTRSQYSYGYTF
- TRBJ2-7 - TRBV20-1 TGTGGTGCTAGAGATTTTCGGCAGGGAGATTACGAGCAGTACTTC CGARDFRQGDYEQYF
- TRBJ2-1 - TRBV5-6 TGTACCAGCAGCTTGATGGGGATTCAACAGTTATTC CTSSLMGIQQLF
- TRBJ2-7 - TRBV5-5 TGTGCCAGAAGCTTAGATACCGGGAGATTCTACGAGCAGTACTTC CARSLDTGRFYEQYF
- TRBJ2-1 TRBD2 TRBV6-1 TGTGCCAGCAGTGAAGCCCAACAGGGACAAGCGGGAGGGAGGACGTTCTTC CASSEAQQGQAGGRTFF
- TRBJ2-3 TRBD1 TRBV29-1 TGCAGTGCGTGGACAGGGCTTCTCACAGATACACAGTATTTT CSAWTGLLTDTQYF
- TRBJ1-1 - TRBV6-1 - CASILGRRRTEAFF
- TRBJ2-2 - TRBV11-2 TGTGCCAGCAGACAAGGGGGGCGGGAAAGAACCGGGGAGCTGTTTTTT CASRQGGRERTGELFF
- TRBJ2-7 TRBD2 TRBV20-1 TGCGGTGCTAGATCTAGGACTAGCGGGAACGAGCAGTACTTT CGARSRTSGNEQYF